This section outlines one TCR beta chain sequence together with its context. Source study methods: Reference gene primers were amplified, and this amplification served to estimate nucleated cell counts. Assay used: immunoSEQ multiplex PCR; TCRdb lists only in-frame clones, some missing. V and J calls and clone size are those listed in that table; D and trimming were worked out from the DNA. Of tens of thousands of clones listed, 80% to 90% were seen once; the top ten hold 5.5% to 6.5%. This entry belongs to a study of blood T cell repertoires in COVID-19. Study overall: There were acute and convalescent COVID-19 samples, and they came from the United States, Italy and Spain. Nucleic acid was either cDNA or gDNA, and it came from T cells, B-cell-depleted T cells, or PBMCs.

The sequenced sample consisted of peripheral blood. The source is a woman older than 75 with active or convalescent COVID-19.

This CDR3 reads CASSGRDRGIVNQPQHF. The CDR3 region has the DNA TGTGCCAGCAGTGGCCGGGACAGGGGGATCGTCAATCAGCCCCAGCATTTT. The chain couples TRBV2 to TRBJ1-5, with TRBD1 matching over 11 bases. The CDR3 runs 17 residues. CDR1 is SNHLY, CDR2 FYNNEI, per germline. The J segment lost 3 bases and the V segment lost 4 bases, leaving 8 bases of the junction unmatched.